The next 9 T cell receptor beta chains were all read from a single sample in a study of T cell responses to AZD1222 COVID-19 vaccine. Profiling relied on immunoSEQ multiplex PCR, and the TCRdb table lists in-frame clones only, not all of them. The repertoire consists of around 170,000 clones, with approximately 90% occurring once and the leading ten covering approximately 0.98%. The sequenced sample was peripheral blood, obtained on day 0 of AZD1222 vaccination. Receptor source: an adult in good health.

The rearrangement uses TRBV7-2 and TRBJ1-2, with D maybe TRBD1 (5 bases). Per germline, CDR1 SGHTA and CDR2 FQGNSA. CDR3 length equals 15 residues. The V end was cut by 5 bases, the J end by 0 bases, with 13 bases between. The CDR3 nucleotides are TGTGCCAGCAGCCGCTACTGGGGGTCTAACTATGGCTACACCTTC. Translated: CASSRYWGSNYGYTF. The whole variable domain, filled in from reference TRBV7-2 and TRBJ1-2, reads GAGVSQSPSNKVTEKGKDVELRCDPISGHTALYWYRQSLGQGLEFLIYFQGNSAPDKSGLPSDRFSAERTGGSVSTLTIQRTQQEDSAVYLCASSRYWGSNYGYTFGSGTRLTVV.

This rearrangement joins TRBV7-2 to TRBJ2-7, with no clear D. The CDR3 length is 13 residues. V was cut by 1 base and J by 6 bases, with 10 bases left in between. The V gene's germline CDR1 is SGHTA and CDR2 FQGNSA. This CDR3 reads CASSLEALTEQYF. CDR3 nucleotides: TGTGCCAGCAGCTTAGAGGCCCTAACCGAGCAGTACTTC.

V usage is TRBV28 and J usage is TRBJ1-2; D not certain. This CDR3 comprises 15 residues. CDR1 MDHEN and CDR2 SYDVKM come from the germline V gene. V was clipped by 2 bases and J by 0 bases, with 10 bases between them. This CDR3 is CASSLPRATNYGYTF. Here the CDR3 DNA reads TGTGCCAGCAGTTTACCGAGGGCGACTAACTATGGCTACACCTTC.

CDR3 DNA sequence: TGTGCCAGCAGTTACTCAGGGGGGAGAGGCTACGAGCAGTACTTC. Translating it yields CASSYSGGRGYEQYF. V is TRBV6-6 and J is TRBJ2-7, with D perhaps matching TRBD1 or TRBD2 (6 bases each). V lost 0 bases and J lost 3, with 12 bases in between. There are 15 residues in the CDR3. Germline V gene data show CDR1 as MNHNY and CDR2 as SVGAGI (reference sequence).

The rearrangement uses TRBV19 and TRBJ1-2; a weak D match, TRBD1 (5 bases). Germline-derived CDR1 and CDR2 are LNHDA and SQIVND (reference sequence). This CDR3 comprises 15 residues. Trimming shortened V by 1 base and J by 5 bases, and 14 bases separated the two germline ends. The chain's CDR3 is CASSIVSDISYGYTF. DNA for the CDR3: TGTGCCAGTAGTATAGTTTCGGACATTAGTTATGGCTACACCTTC.

Note on this clone: Other nucleotide sequences from this sample produce the same CDR3. The V call is TRBV7-2, the J call TRBJ2-7, with a tentative D call TRBD2 (7 bases). Germline lookup yields CDR1 SGHTA and CDR2 FQGNSA. The CDR3 length is 14 residues. The V and J ends lost 3 bases and 0 bases respectively, with 9 bases between them. CDR3 loop: CASSLGGASYEQYF. The CDR3 region has the DNA TGTGCCAGCAGCTTGGGGGGGGCCTCCTACGAGCAGTACTTC.

This clone was recorded only once. The V gene is TRBV5-5, the J gene TRBJ1-2; D is undetermined. Between the trimmed V and J ends, which lost 4 bases and 2 bases, there was a span of 15 bases. Germline V gene data show CDR1 as SGHKS and CDR2 as YYEKEE (reference sequence). This CDR3 comprises 15 residues. CDR3 coding DNA: TGTGCCAGCAGCCTGGCAGAAAGGCCCAACTATGGCTACACCTTC. It encodes CASSLAERPNYGYTF.

The chain uses TRBV27 and TRBJ1-5; D not resolved. There are 12 residues in the CDR3. Germline lookup yields CDR1 MNHEY and CDR2 SMNVEV (reference sequence). Between the trimmed V and J ends, which lost 6 bases and 2 bases, there was a span of 5 bases. This CDR3 reads CASRVGNQPQHF. For the CDR3, the DNA is TGTGCCAGCAGGGTTGGCAATCAGCCCCAGCATTTT.

The count of this clone is one. The rearrangement links TRBV7-3 to TRBJ2-1, with D possibly called TRBD1 or TRBD2 (5 bases each). V was shortened by 3 bases and J by 13 bases, with 13 bases between the two germline ends. Germline V gene data show CDR1 as SGHTA and CDR2 as FQGTGA. The CDR3 contains 12 residues. DNA for the CDR3: TGTGCCAGCAGCTTTGAGGTGGGGGAACAGTTCTTC. Translated, it gives CASSFEVGEQFF.